The next 9 T cell receptor beta chains were all read from a single sample in a study of Graves' ophthalmopathy and Graves' hyperthyroidism. From RNA, the CDR3 regions of TCR beta chains were amplified and sequenced. Following a first-round RT-PCR that used HTBI primers, a second-round multiplex PCR was carried out. MiXCR, run by TCRdb on the multiplex PCR reads, gives a single entry per CDR3 protein. The data contain hundreds of thousands of distinct CDR3 sequences, approximately 39% of them singletons. The material sequenced was peripheral blood. These receptors all stem from an adult man with Graves' ophthalmopathy.

This clonotype was picked up many times. The V and J genes are TRBV5-6 and TRBJ1-5, with 7 bases aligning to TRBD1. V shed 4 bases, J shed 0 bases, and the junction held 10 bases outside the gene matches. The CDR3 sequence is 17 residues long. Germline CDR1 reads SGHDT; CDR2 reads YYEEEE. Here the CDR3 reads CASSAWGQSYSNQPQHF. Written as DNA, the CDR3 is TGTGCCAGCAGCGCTTGGGGACAGAGTTATAGCAATCAGCCCCAGCATTTT.

The V and J genes are TRBV29-1 and TRBJ1-2; a weak D match, TRBD1 (6 bases). CDR1 is SQVTM, CDR2 ANQGSEA, per germline. Trimming left V 6 bases short and J 2 bases short, with 13 bases between. This CDR3 has 13 residues. DNA of the CDR3: TGCAGCGTCGCTACAGGGCCAAACTATGGCTACACCTTC. Its translation is CSVATGPNYGYTF.

This clonotype was detected many times. V and J are TRBV7-9 and TRBJ1-1; tentatively, D is TRBD1 (6 bases). Germline lookup yields CDR1 SEHNR and CDR2 FQNEAQ (reference sequence). The V gene lost 2 bases and the J gene lost 7 bases, with 14 bases spanning the gap. The CDR3 contains 14 residues. The CDR3 DNA follows: TGTGCCAGCAGCTTAAGGGACATACCCGTTGAAGCTTTCTTT. Residues: CASSLRDIPVEAFF.

In its sample, this clonotype was seen a few times. The gene calls are TRBV14 and TRBJ1-1; D unclear. V was clipped by 1 base and J by 1 base, with 10 bases between them. The V gene's germline CDR1 is SGHDN and CDR2 FVKESK. This CDR3 is built from 15 residues. The CDR3 sequence: CASSQGLAGNTEAFF. The CDR3 DNA is TGTGCCAGCAGCCAAGGACTAGCGGGGAACACTGAAGCTTTCTTT.

This chain connects TRBV30 to TRBJ1-3; D gene ambiguous. The CDR3 has 11 residues. V was trimmed by 3 bases and J by 3 bases, leaving 3 bases between them. Germline assignment: CDR1 GTSNPN and CDR2 SVGIG (reference sequence). The CDR3 sequence is CAWRGGNTIYF. The CDR3 DNA follows: TGTGCCTGGAGAGGTGGAAACACCATATATTTT. Variable domain in full (rest from reference TRBV30 and TRBJ1-3): SQTIHQWPATLVQPVGSPLSLECTVEGTSNPNLYWYRQAAGRGLQLLFYSVGIGQISSEVPQNLSASRPQDRQFILSSKKLLLSDSGFYLCAWRGGNTIYFGEGSWLTVV.

The CDR3 loop is CASSRRASGSSSYEQYF. CDR3 DNA: TGTGCCAGCAGTAGGAGGGCTAGCGGGAGCAGTTCCTACGAGCAGTACTTC. The V and J genes are TRBV6-1 and TRBJ2-7, with 10 bases matching TRBD2. J gave up 1 base and V 5 bases, and 11 bases lay outside the gene matches. Germline CDR1 is MNHNS and CDR2 is SASEGT. This CDR3 is 17 amino acids long.

The chain employs TRBV7-9 and TRBJ1-1; no clear D. V lost 4 bases to trimming and J lost 8 bases, with 14 bases between them. The CDR3 loop spans 13 amino acids. Germline V lookup: CDR1 SEHNR, CDR2 FQNEAQ (reference sequence). The CDR3 DNA follows: TGTGCCAGCAGCTCAGAACGAGGGTTAGAAGCTTTCTTT. Its translation: CASSSERGLEAFF.

CDR3 amino acids: CASSPSGGDRGYTF. CDR3 sequence (DNA): TGTGCCAGCAGCCCCTCGGGGGGAGATCGAGGCTACACCTTC. The chain uses TRBV7-2 and TRBJ1-2; TRBD1 is a possible D gene (5 bases). This CDR3 spans 14 amino acids. Trimming removed 5 bases from V and 8 bases from J, with 18 bases in between. Germline V gene sequence: CDR1 SGHTA, CDR2 FQGNSA. The entire variable domain, with the rest obtained from reference TRBV7-2 and TRBJ1-2, is as follows: GAGVSQSPSNKVTEKGKDVELRCDPISGHTALYWYRQSLGQGLEFLIYFQGNSAPDKSGLPSDRFSAERTGGSVSTLTIQRTQQEDSAVYLCASSPSGGDRGYTFGSGTRLTVV.

On this clonotype: The limits of the CDR3 on the DNA are not certain, so only TCRdb's listed CDR3 is given. The V call is TRBV20-1, the J call TRBJ2-2; the D segment call TRBD2 is taken from the table without a DNA check. The germline CDR1 and CDR2 sequences are DFQATT and SNEGSKA (reference sequence). The CDR3 totals 16 residues, both ends included. CDR3 loop: CSARDRGRAPPGSCFF.